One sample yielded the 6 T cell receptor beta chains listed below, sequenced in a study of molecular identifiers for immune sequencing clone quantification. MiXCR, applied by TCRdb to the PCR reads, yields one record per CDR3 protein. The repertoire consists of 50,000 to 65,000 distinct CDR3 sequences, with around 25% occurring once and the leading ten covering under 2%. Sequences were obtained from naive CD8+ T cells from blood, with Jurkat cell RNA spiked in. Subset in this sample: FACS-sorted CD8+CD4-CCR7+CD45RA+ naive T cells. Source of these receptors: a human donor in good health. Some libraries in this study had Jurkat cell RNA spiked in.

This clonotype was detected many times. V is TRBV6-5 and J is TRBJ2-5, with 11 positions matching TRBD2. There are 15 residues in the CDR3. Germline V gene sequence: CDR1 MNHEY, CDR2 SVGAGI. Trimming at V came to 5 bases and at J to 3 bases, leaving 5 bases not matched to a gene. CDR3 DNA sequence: TGTGCCAGCAGTAACCCGGGACTAGCGGAAGAGACCCAGTACTTC. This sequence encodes CASSNPGLAEETQYF.

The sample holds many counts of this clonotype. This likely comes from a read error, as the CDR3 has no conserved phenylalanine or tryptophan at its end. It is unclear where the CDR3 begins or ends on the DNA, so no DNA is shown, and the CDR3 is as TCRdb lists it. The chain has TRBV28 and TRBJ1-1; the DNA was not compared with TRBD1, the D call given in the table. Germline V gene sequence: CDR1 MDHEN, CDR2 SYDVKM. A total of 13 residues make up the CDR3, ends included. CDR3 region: CASSPGLGQEVDA.

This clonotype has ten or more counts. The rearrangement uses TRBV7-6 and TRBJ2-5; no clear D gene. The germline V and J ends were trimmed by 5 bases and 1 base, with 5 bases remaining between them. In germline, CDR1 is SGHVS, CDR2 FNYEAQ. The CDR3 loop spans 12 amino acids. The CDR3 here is CASSLLQETQYF. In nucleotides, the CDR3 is TGTGCCAGCAGCCTTCTCCAAGAGACCCAGTACTTC. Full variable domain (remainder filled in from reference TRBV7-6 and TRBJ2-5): GAGVSQSPRYKVTKRGQDVALRCDPISGHVSLYWYRQALGQGPEFLTYFNYEAQQDKSGLPNDRFSAERPEGSISTLTIQRTEQRDSAMYRCASSLLQETQYFGPGTRLLVL.

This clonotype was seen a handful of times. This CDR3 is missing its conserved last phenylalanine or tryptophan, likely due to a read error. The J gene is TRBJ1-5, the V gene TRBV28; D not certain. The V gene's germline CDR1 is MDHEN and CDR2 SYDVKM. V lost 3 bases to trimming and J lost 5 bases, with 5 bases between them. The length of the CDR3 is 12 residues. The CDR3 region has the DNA TGTGCCAGCAGTTTTGCCTATCAGCCCCAGCATTCT. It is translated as CASSFAYQPQHS.

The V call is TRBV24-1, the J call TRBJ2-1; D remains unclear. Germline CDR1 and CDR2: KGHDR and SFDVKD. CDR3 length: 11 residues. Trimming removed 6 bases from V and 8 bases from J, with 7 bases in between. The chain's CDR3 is CATSTYDEQFF. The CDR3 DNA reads TGTGCCACCAGTACTTATGATGAGCAGTTCTTC.

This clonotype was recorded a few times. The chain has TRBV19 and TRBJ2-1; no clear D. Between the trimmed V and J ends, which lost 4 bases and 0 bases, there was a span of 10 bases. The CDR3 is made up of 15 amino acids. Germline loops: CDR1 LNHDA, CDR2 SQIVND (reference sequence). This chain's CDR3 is CASSTTRFSYNEQFF. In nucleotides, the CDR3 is TGTGCCAGTAGTACAACCAGATTCTCCTACAATGAGCAGTTCTTC.